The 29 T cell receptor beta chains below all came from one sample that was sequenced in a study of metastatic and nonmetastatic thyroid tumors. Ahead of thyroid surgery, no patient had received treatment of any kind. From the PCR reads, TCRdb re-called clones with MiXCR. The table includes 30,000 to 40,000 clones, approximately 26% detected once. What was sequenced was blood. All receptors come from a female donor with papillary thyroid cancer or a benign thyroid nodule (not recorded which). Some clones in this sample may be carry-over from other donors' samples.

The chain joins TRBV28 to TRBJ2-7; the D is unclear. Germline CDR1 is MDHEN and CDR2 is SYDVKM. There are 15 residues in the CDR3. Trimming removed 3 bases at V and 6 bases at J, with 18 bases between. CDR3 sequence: CASSFFLGRGREQYF. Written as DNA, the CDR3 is TGTGCCAGCAGTTTTTTCTTGGGCAGAGGTCGCGAGCAGTACTTC.

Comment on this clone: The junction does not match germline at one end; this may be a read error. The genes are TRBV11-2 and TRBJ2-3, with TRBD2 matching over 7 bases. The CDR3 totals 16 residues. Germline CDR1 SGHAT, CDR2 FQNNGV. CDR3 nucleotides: TGTACCAGCAGCTTAGTACTAGCGCGGGGCCCAGATACGCAGTATTTT. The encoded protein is CTSSLVLARGPDTQYF.

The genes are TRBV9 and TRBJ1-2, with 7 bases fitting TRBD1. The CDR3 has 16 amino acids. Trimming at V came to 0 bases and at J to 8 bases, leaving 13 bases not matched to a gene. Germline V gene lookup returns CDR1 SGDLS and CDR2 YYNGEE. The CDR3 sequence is CASSVAGTDLYGGYTF. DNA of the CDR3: TGTGCCAGCAGCGTAGCTGGGACAGATCTCTATGGAGGCTACACCTTC.

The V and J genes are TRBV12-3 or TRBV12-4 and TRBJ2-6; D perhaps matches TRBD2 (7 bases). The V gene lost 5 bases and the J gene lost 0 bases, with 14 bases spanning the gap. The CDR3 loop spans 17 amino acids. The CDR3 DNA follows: TGTGCCAGCAGTCTCGGGGGGCTAGTCTCTGGGGCCAACGTCCTGACTTTC. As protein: CASSLGGLVSGANVLTF.

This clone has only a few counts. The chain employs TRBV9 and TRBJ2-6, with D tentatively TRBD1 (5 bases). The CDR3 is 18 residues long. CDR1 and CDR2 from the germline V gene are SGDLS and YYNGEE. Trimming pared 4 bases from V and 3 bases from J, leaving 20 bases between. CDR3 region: CASSPRYRTQRGANVLTF. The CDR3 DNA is TGTGCCAGCAGCCCCCGGTACAGGACACAGCGTGGGGCCAACGTCCTGACTTTC. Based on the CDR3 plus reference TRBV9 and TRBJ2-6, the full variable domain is DSGVTQTPKHLITATGQRVTLRCSPRSGDLSVYWYQQSLDQGLQFLIQYYNGEERAKGNILERFSAQQFPDLHSELNLSSLELGDSALYFCASSPRYRTQRGANVLTFGAGSRLTVL.

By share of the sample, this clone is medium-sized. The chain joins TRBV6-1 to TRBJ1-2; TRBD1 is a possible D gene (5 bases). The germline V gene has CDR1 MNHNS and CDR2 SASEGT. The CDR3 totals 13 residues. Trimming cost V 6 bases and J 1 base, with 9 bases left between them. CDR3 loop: CASRATVNYGYTF. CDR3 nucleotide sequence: TGTGCCAGCAGAGCGACAGTTAACTATGGCTACACCTTC.

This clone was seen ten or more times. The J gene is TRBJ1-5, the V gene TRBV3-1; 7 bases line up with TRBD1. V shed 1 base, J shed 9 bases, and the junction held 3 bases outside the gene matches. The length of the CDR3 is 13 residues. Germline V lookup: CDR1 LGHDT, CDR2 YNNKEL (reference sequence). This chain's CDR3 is CASSQAGQRPQHF. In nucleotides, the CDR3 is TGTGCCAGCAGCCAAGCGGGACAGAGGCCCCAGCATTTT.

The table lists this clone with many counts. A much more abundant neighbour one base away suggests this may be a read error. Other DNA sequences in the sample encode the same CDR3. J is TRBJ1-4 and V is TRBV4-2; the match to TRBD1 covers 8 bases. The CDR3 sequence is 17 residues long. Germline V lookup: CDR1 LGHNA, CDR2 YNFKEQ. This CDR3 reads CASSQDIPGTGGEKLFF. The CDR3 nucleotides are TGTGCCAGCAGCCAAGATATCCCCGGGACAGGCGGCGAAAAGCTGTTTTTT.

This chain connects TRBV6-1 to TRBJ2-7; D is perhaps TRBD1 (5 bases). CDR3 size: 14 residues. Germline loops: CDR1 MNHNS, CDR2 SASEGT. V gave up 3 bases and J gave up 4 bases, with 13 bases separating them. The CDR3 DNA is TGTGCCAGCAGTGAGGCAGGGCTGGAATACGAGCAGTACTTC. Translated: CASSEAGLEYEQYF.

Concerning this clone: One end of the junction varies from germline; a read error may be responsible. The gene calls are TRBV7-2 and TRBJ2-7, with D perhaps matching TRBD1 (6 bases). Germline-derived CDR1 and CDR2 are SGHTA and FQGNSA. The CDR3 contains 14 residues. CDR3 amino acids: CASSLDWTDYEKYF. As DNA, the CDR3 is TGTGCCAGCAGCCTCGACTGGACAGATTACGAGAAGTACTTC.

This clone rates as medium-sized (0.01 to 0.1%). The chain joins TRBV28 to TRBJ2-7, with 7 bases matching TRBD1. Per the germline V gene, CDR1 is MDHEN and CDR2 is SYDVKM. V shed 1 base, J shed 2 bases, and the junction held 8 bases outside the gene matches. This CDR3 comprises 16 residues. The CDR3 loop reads CASSLLGGQWTYEQYF. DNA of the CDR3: TGTGCCAGCAGTTTATTAGGGGGACAGTGGACCTACGAGCAGTACTTC.

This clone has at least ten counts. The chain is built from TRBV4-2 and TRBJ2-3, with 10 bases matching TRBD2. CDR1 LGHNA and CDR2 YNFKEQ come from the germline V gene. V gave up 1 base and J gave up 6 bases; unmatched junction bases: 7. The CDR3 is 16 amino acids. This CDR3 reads CASSQVQSGGVDTQYF. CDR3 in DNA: TGTGCCAGCAGCCAAGTCCAGAGCGGGGGGGTGGATACGCAGTATTTT.

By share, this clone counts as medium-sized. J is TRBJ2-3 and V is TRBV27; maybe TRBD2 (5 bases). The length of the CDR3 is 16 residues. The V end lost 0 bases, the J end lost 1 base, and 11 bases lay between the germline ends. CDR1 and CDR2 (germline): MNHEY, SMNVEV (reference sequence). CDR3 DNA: TGTGCCAGCAGTTTATCGTTGGGCGGGCGCACAGATACGCAGTATTTT. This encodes CASSLSLGGRTDTQYF.

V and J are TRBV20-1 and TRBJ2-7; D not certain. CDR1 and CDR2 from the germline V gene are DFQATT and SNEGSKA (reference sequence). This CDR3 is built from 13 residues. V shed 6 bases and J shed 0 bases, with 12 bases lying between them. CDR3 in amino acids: CSARWGNSYEQYF. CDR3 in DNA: TGCAGTGCAAGATGGGGAAACTCCTACGAGCAGTACTTC.

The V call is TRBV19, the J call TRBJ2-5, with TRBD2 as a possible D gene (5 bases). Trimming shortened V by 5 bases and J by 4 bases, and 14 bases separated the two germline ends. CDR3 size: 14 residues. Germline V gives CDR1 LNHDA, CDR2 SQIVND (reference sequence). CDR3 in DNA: TGTGCCAGTAGTGAGACTATTTTGAGAGAGACCCAGTACTTC. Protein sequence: CASSETILRETQYF.

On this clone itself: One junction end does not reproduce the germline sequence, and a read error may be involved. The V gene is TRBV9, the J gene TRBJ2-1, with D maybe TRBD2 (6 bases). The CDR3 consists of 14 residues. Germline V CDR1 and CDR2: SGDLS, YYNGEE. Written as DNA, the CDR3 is TGTGCCAGCAGCCTACGGGATGTGGAGGGTGAGAAGTTCTTC. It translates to CASSLRDVEGEKFF.

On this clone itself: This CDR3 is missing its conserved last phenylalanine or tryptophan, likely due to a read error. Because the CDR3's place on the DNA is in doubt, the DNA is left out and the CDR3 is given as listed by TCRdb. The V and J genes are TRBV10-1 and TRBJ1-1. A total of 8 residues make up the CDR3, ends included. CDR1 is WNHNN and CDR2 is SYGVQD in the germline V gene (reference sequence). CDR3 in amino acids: CASSEWGI.

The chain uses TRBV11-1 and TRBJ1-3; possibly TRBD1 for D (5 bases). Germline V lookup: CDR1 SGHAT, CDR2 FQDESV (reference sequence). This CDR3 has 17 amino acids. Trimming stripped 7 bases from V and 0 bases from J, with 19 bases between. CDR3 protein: CASTSRLQEVSGNTIYF. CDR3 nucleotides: TGTGCCAGCACCTCCCGACTACAGGAGGTCTCTGGAAACACCATATATTTT.

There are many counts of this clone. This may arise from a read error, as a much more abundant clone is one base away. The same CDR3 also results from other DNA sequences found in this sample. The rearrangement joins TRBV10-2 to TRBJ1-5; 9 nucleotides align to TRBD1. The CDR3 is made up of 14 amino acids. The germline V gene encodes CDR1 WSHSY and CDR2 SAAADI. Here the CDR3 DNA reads TGCGCTAGCAGTGAGACGGTCACAGGGGGCTGGCAGCATTTT. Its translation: CASSETVTGGWQHF.

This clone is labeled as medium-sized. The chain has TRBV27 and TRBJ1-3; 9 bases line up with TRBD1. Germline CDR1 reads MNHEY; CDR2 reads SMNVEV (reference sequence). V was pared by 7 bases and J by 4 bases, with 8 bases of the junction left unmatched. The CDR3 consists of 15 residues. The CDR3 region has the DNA TGTGCCAGCACCCCGGGACAGGGAGGGGGAAACACCATATATTTT. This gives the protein CASTPGQGGGNTIYF.

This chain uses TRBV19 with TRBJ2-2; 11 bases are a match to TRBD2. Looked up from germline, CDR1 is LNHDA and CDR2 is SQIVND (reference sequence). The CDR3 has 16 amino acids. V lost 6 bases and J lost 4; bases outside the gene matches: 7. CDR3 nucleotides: TGTGCCAGTAGGCTTACTAGCGGGAGAAGCACCGGGGAGCTGTTTTTT. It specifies CASRLTSGRSTGELFF.

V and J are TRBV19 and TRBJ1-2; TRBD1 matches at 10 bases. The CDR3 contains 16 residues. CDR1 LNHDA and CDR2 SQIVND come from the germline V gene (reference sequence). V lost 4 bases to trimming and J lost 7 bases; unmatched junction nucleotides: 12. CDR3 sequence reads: CASSTPTGQGSSGYTF. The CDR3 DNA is TGTGCCAGTAGTACGCCCACGGGACAGGGGTCAAGTGGCTACACCTTC.

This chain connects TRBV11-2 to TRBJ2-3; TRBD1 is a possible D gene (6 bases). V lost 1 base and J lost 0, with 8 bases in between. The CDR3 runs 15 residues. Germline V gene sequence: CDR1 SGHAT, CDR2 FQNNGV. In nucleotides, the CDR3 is TGTGCCAGCAGCTTAGGACAGGATAGCACAGATACGCAGTATTTT. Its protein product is CASSLGQDSTDTQYF.

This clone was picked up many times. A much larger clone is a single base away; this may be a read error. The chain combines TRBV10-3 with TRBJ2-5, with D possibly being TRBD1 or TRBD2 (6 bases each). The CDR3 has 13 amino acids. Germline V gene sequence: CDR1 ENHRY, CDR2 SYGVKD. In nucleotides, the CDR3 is TGTGCCACCAGGGGCGGAGGGTGGGAGATCCAGTACTTC. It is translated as CATRGGGWEIQYF.

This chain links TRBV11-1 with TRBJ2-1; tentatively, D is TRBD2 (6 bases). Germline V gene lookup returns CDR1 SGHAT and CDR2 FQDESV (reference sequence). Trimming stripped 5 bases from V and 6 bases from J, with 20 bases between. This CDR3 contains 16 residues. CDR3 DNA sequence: TGTGCCAGCAGCCTGACCAGGGAAGGGAGGCTCAATGAGCAGTTCTTC. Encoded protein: CASSLTREGRLNEQFF.

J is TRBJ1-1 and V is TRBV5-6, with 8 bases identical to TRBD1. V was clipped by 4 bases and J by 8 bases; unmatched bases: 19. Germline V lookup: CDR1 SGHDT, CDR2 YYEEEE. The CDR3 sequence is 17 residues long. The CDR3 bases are TGTGCCAGCAGCCGATGGACAGGGAGGAACCGAGGGGTCGAAGCTTTCTTT. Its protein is CASSRWTGRNRGVEAFF. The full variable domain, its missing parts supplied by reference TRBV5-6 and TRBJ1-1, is DAGVTQSPTHLIKTRGQQVTLRCSPKSGHDTVSWYQQALGQGPQFIFQYYEEEERQRGNFPDRFSGHQFPNYSSELNVNALLLGDSALYLCASSRWTGRNRGVEAFFGQGTRLTVV.

In DNA form, the CDR3 reads TGCGCCAGCAGCTGGCATGGTTCCCTTTTCGGTAATGAGCAGTTCTTC. It yields the protein CASSWHGSLFGNEQFF. This rearrangement joins TRBV5-1 to TRBJ2-1; D not resolved. CDR1 and CDR2 (germline): SGHRS, YFSETQ. The CDR3 runs to 16 residues. Trimming left V 3 bases short and J 7 bases short, with 20 bases between.

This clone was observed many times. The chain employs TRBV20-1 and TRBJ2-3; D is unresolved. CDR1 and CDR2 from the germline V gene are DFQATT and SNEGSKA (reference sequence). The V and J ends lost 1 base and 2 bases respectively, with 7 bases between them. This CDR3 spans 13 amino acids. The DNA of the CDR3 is TGCAGTGCTAGAGTCCAGAACACAGATACGCAGTATTTT. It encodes CSARVQNTDTQYF.

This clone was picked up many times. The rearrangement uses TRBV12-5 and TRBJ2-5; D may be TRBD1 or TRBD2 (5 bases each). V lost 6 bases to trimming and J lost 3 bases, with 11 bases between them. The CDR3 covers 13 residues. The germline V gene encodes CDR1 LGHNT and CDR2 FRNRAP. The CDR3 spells CASGLWGKETQYF. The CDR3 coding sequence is TGTGCTAGTGGCCTGTGGGGGAAAGAGACCCAGTACTTC.